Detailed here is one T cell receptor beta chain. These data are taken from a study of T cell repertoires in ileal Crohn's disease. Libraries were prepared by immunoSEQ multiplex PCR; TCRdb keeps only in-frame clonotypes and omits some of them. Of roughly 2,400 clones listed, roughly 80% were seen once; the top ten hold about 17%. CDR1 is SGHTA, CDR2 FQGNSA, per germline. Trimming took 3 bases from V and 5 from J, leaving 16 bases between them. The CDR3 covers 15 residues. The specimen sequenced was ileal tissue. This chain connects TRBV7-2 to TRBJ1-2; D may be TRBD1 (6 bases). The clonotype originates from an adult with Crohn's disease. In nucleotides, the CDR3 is TGTGCCAGCAGCTTCCTCGGGGCAGGGGAATATGGCTACACCTTC. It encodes CASSFLGAGEYGYTF.